This TCR beta chain stems from a study of control samples from healthy donors and cancer patients. TCRdb keeps only in-frame clones here, not all; method: immunoSEQ multiplex PCR. The sample has some 150,000 clones; roughly 94% are singletons. Trimming removed 1 base from V and 0 bases from J; junction bases left unmatched: 7. The CDR3 spans 17 residues. Germline lookup yields CDR1 SGHRS and CDR2 YFSETQ. This clonotype was obtained from a man aged 55-75 years with colorectal cancer. The V and J genes are TRBV5-1 and TRBJ2-3, with TRBD1 matching over 8 bases. Material for sequencing was PBMCs. The CDR3: CASSLRGQGISTDTQYF. The CDR3 DNA reads as TGCGCCAGCAGCTTGCGAGGACAGGGTATAAGCACAGATACGCAGTATTTT.